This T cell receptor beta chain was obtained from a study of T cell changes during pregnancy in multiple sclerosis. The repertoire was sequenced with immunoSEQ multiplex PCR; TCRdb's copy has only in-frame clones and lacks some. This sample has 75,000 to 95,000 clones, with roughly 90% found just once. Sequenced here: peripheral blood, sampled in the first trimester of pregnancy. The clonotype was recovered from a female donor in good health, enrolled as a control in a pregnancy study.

CDR3 residues: CASSQDRTAEQYF. As DNA, the CDR3 is TGTGCCAGCTCACAAGACAGGACGGCCGAGCAGTACTTC. The V call is TRBV18, the J call TRBJ2-7; D possibly corresponds to TRBD1 (6 bases). The CDR3 is 13 residues long. The V end was cut by 4 bases, the J end by 6 bases, with 13 bases between. From germline, CDR1 is KGHSH and CDR2 LQKENI.